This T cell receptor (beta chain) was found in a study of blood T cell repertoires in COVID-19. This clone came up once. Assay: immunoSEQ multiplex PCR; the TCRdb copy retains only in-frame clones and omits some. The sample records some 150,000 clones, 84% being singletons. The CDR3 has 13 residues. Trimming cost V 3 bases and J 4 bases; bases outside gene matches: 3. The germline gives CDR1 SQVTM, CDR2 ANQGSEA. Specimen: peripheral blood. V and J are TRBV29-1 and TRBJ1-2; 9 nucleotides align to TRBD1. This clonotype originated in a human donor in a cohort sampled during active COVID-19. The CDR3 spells CSVDGTGTYGYTF. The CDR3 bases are TGCAGCGTTGATGGGACAGGGACCTATGGCTACACCTTC.